This TCR beta chain was profiled in a study of cytomegalovirus exposure and HLA in healthy donors. Study findings and constraints: Presence/absence analyses assumed roughly uniform sequencing depth across donors, which may not hold. Accurate HLA-A and HLA-B prediction from TCR beta sequences was reported for most subjects. Researchers left out some V segments, among them TRBV6-2 and TRBV6-3, as indistinguishable.

Of note for this clone: The antigen is unknown.

60 Vbeta and 13 Jbeta primers were used in PCR. Sequenced by immunoSEQ multiplex PCR; TCRdb stores in-frame clones only, minus some. The repertoire consists of 140,000 to 150,000 clones, with 80% occurring once and the leading ten covering about 4.3%. V gave up 3 bases and J gave up 3 bases; unmatched junction bases: 5. Germline CDR1 reads SGHNT; CDR2 reads YYREEE (reference sequence). This CDR3 spans 14 amino acids. The specimen was PBMCs. The sequence was collected from a man aged 35 to 55 in good health and CMV-seronegative. The chain couples TRBV5-4 to TRBJ1-2; 7 positions match TRBD1. CDR3 coding DNA: TGTGCCAGCAGCTCGCCGGGACAGCACTATGGCTACACCTTC. Its translation is CASSSPGQHYGYTF. Full variable domain (rest looked up from reference TRBV5-4 and TRBJ1-2): ETGVTQSPTHLIKTRGQQVTLRCSSQSGHNTVSWYQQALGQGPQFIFQYYREEENGRGNFPPRFSGLQFPNYSSELNVNALELDDSALYLCASSSPGQHYGYTFGSGTRLTVV.